The clone carrying this TCR beta chain has only a few counts. Germline values: CDR1 KGHSH, CDR2 LQKENI. V was shortened by 3 bases and J by 4 bases, with 2 bases between the two germline ends. The length of the CDR3 is 11 residues. This sample was included in a study of blood T cell repertoires in COVID-19. Study-wide context: COVID-19 samples from acute and convalescent phases originated in the United States, Italy and Spain.

As processed by the authors: Reference gene primer amplification gave nucleated cell count estimates. Data came from immunoSEQ multiplex PCR; TCRdb stores just in-frame clones and leaves some out. The D gene and trimming were derived from the DNA, and the V and J assignments and clone size from that table. The sample contains approximately 350,000 clones, roughly 89% of which appear only once. The receptor's source is a woman aged 18-29 years who had recovered from COVID-19. V gene TRBV18 combines with J gene TRBJ2-3; D not certain. Sequenced sample: peripheral blood. For the CDR3, the DNA is TGTGCCAGCTCACCCGCAGATACGCAGTATTTT. Its translation is CASSPADTQYF.